This TCR beta chain was retrieved from a study of cytomegalovirus exposure and HLA in healthy donors. The CDR3 totals 17 residues. J lost 0 bases, V lost 3 bases, and 6 bases had no gene match. CDR1 is SGHRS, CDR2 YFSETQ, per germline. The PCR used 60 Vbeta and 13 Jbeta primers. The protocol was immunoSEQ multiplex PCR, while the TCRdb copy is restricted to in-frame clones and leaves out a portion. The sample holds some 140,000 clones, roughly three quarters seen once. The chain joins TRBV5-1 to TRBJ2-6; 7 nucleotides agree with TRBD1. This sequence was found in a woman aged 18-29 years in good health and CMV-seronegative. The sample comprised PBMCs. The CDR3 region is CASSSGQPSSGANVLTF. Here the CDR3 DNA reads TGCGCCAGCAGCTCGGGACAGCCGAGCTCTGGGGCCAACGTCCTGACTTTC.